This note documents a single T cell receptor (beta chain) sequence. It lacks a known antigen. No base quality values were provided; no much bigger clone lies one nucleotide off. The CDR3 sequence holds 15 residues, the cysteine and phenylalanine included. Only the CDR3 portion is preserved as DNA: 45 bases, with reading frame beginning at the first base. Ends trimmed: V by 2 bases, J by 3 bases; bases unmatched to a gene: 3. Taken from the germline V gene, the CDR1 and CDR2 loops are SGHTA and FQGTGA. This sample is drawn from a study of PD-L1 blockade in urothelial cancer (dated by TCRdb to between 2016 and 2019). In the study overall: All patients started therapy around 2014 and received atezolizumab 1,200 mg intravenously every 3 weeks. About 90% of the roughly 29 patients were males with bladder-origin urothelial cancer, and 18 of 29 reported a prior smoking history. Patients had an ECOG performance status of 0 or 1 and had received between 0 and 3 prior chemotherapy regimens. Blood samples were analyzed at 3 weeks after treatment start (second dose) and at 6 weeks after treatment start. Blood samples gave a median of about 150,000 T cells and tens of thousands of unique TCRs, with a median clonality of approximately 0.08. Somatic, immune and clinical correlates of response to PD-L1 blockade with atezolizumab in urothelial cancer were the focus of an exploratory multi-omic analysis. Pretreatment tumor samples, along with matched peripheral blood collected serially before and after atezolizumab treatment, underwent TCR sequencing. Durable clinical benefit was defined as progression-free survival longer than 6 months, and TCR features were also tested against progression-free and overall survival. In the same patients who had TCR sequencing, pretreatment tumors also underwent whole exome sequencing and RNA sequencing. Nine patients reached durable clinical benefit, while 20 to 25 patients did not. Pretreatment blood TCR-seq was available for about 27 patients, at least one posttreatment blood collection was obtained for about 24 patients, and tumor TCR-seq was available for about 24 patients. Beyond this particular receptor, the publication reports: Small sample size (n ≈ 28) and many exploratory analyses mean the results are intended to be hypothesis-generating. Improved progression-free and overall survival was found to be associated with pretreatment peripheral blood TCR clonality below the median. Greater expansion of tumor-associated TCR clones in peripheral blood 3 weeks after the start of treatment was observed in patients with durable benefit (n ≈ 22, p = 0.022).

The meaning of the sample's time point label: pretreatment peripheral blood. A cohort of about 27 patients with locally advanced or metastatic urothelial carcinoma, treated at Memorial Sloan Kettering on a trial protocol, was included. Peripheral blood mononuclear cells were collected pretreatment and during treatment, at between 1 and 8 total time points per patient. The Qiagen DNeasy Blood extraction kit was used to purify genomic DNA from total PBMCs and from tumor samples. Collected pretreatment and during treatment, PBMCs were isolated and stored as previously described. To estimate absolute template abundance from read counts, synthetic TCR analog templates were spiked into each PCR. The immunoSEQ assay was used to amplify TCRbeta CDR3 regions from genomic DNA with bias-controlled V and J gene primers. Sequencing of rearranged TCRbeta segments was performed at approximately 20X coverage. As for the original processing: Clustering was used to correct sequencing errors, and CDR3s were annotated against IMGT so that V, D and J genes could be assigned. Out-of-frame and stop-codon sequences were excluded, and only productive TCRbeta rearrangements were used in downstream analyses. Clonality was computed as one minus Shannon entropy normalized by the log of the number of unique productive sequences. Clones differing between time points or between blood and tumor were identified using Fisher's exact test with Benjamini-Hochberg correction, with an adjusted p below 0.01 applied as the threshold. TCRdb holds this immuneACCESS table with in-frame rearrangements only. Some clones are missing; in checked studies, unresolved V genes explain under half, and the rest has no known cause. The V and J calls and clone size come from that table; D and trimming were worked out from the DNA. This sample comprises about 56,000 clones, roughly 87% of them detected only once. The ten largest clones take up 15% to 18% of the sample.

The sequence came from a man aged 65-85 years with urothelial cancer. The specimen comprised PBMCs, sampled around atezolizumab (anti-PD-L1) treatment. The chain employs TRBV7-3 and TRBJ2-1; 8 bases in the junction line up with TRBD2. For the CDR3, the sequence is CASSLFGRGYNEQFF. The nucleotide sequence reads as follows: TGTGCCAGCAGCTTATTCGGGAGGGGCTACAATGAGCAGTTCTTC.